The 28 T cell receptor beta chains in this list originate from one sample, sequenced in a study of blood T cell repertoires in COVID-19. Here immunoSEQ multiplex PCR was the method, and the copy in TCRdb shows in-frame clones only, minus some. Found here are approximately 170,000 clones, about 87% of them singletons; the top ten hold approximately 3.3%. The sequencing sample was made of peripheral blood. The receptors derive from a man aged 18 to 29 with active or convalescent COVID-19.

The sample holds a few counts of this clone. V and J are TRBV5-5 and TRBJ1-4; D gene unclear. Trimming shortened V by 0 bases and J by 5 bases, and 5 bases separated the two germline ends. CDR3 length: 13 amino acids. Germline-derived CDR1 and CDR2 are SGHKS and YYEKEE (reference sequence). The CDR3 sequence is CASSLAQNEKLFF. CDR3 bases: TGTGCCAGCAGCTTGGCACAAAATGAAAAACTGTTTTTT.

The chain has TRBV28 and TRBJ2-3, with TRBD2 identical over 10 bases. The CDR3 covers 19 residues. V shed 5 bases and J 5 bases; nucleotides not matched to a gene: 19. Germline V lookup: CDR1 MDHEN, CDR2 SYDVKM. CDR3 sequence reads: CASSPLAGAPVETRDTQYF. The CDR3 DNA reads TGTGCCAGCAGTCCTCTAGCGGGGGCCCCCGTCGAGACACGAGATACGCAGTATTTT.

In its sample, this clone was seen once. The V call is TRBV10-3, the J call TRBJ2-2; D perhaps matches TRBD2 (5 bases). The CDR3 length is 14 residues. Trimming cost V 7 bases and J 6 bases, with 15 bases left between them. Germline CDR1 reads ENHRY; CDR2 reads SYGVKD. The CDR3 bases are TGTGCCATCAACGAGTTCGGAGGCGCCGGGGAGCTGTTTTTT. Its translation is CAINEFGGAGELFF.

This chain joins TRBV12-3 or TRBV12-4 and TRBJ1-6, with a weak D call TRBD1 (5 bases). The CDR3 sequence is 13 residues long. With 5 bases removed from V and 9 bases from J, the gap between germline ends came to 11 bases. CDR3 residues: CASSQGVTSPLHF. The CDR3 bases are TGTGCCAGCAGTCAAGGGGTTACTTCACCCCTCCACTTT.

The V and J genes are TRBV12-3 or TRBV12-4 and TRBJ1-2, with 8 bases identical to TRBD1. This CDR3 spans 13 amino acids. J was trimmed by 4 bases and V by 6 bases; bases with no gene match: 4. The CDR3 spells CASSYGQGYGYTF. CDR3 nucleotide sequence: TGTGCCAGCAGCTATGGACAGGGCTATGGCTACACCTTC.

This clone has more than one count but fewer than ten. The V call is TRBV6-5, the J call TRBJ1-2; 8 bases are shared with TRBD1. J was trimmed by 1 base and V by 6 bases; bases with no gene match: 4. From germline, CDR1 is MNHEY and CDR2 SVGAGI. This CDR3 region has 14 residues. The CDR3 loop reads CASSTTGGNYGYTF. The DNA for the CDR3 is TGTGCCAGCAGCACAACAGGGGGTAACTATGGCTACACCTTC.

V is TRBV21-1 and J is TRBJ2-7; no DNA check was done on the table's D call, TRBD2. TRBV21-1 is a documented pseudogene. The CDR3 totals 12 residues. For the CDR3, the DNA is TGTGCCAGCAGAAGCCGATGGAGCGAGCAGTACTTC. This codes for CASRSRWSEQYF.

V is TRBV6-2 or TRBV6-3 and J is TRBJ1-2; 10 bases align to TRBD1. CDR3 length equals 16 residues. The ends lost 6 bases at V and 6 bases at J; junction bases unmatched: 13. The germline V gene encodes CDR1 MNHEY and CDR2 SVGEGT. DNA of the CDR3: TGTGCCAGCAGCGCGGGGACAGGGGTTGAGGTCAATGGCTACACCTTC. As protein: CASSAGTGVEVNGYTF.

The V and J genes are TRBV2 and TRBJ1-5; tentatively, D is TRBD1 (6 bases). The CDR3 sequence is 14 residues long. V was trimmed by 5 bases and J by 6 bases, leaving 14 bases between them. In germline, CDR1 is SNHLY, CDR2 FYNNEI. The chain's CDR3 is CASSSNRDTQPQHF. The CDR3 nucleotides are TGTGCCAGCAGTTCTAACAGGGACACTCAGCCCCAGCATTTT.

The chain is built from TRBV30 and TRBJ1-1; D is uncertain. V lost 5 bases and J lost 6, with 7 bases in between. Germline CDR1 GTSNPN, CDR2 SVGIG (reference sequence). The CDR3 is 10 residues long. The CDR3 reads CAWGLAEAFF. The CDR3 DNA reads TGTGCCTGGGGCCTCGCTGAAGCTTTCTTT.

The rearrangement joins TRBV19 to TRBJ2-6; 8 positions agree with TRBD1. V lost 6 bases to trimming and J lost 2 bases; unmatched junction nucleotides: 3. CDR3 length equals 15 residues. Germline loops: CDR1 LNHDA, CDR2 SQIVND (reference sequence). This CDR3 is CASRAGGAGANVLTF. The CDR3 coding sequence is TGTGCCAGTAGAGCAGGGGGCGCTGGGGCCAACGTCCTGACTTTC. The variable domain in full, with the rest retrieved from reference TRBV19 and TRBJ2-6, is DGGITQSPKYLFRKEGQNVTLSCEQNLNHDAMYWYRQDPGQGLRLIYYSQIVNDFQKGDIAEGYSVSREKKESFPLTVTSAQKNPTAFYLCASRAGGAGANVLTFGAGSRLTVL.

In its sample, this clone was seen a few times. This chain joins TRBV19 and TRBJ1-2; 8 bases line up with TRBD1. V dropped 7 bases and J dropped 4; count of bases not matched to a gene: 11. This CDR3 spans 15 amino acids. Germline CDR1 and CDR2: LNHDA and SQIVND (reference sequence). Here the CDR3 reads CASISGGVSSYGYTF. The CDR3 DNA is TGTGCCAGTATCTCAGGGGGCGTTTCATCCTATGGCTACACCTTC.

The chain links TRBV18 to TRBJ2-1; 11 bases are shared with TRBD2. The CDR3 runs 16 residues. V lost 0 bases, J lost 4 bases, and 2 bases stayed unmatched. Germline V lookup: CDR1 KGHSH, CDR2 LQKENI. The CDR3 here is CASSPPLAGGYNEQFF. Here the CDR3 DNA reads TGTGCCAGCTCACCACCCCTAGCGGGGGGATACAATGAGCAGTTCTTC. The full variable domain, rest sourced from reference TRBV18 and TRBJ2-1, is NAGVMQNPRHLVRRRGQEARLRCSPMKGHSHVYWYRQLPEEGLKFMVYLQKENIIDESGMPKERFSAEFPKEGPSILRIQQVVRGDSAAYFCASSPPLAGGYNEQFFGPGTRLTVL.

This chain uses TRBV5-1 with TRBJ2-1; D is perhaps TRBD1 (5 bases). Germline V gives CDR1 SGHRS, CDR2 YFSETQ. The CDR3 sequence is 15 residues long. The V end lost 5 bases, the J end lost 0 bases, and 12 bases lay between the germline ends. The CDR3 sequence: CASRPRDPSYNEQFF. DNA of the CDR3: TGCGCCAGCAGGCCCAGGGATCCCTCCTACAATGAGCAGTTCTTC.

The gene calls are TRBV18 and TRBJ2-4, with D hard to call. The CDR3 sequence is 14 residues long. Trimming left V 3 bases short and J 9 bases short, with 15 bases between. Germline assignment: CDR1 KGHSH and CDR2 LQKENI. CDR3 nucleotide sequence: TGTGCCAGCTCACCTTCTTTCCCGTTCGGCATTCAGTACTTC. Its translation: CASSPSFPFGIQYF.

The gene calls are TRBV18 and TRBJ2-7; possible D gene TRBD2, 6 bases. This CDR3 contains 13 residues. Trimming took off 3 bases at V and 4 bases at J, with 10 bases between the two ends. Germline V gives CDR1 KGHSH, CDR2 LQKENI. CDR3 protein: CASSPIGGYEQYF. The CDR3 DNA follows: TGTGCCAGCTCACCTATTGGAGGGTACGAGCAGTACTTC.

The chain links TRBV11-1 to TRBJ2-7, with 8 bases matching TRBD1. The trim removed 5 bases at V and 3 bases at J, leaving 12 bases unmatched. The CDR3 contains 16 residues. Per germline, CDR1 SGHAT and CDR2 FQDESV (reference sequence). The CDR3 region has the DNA TGTGCCAGCAGCCTCCCCGCCGGGACAGGCCTCTACGAGCAGTACGTC. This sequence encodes CASSLPAGTGLYEQYV.

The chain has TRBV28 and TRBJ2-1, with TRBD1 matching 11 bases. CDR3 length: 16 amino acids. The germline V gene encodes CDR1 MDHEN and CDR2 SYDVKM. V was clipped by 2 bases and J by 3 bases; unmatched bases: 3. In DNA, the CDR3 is TGTGCCAGCAGTTTAGGGGGGACAGGGGGCTACAATGAGCAGTTCTTC. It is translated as CASSLGGTGGYNEQFF.

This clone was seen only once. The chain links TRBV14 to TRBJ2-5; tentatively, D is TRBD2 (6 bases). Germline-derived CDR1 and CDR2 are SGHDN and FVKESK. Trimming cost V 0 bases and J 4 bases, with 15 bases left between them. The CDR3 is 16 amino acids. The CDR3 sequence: CASSQEGRDSGETQYF. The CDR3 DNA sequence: TGTGCCAGCAGCCAAGAAGGGCGGGACTCGGGAGAGACCCAGTACTTC. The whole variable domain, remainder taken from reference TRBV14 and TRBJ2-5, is EAGVTQFPSHSVIEKGQTVTLRCDPISGHDNLYWYRRVMGKEIKFLLHFVKESKQDESGMPNNRFLAERTGGTYSTLKVQPAELEDSGVYFCASSQEGRDSGETQYFGPGTRLLVL.

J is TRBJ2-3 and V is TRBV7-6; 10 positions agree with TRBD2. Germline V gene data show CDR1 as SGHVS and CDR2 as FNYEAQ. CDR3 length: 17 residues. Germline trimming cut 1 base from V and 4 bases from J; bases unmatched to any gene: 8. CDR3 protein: CASSLEGSGGAADTQYF. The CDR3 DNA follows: TGTGCCAGCAGCTTAGAGGGGAGCGGGGGGGCCGCAGATACGCAGTATTTT.

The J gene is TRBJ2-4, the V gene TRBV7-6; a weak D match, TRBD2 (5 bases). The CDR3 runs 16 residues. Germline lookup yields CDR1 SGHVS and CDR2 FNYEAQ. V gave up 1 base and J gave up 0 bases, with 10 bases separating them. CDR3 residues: CASSLGGPIAKNIQYF. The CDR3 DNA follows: TGTGCCAGCAGCTTAGGAGGGCCAATAGCCAAAAACATTCAGTACTTC.

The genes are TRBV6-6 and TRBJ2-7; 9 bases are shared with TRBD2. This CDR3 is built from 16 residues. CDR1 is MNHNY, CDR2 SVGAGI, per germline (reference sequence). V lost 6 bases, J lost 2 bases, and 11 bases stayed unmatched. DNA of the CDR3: TGTGCCAGCAGCCCCCGACTAGCGGCCACCGCCTACGAGCAGTACTTC. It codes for CASSPRLAATAYEQYF.

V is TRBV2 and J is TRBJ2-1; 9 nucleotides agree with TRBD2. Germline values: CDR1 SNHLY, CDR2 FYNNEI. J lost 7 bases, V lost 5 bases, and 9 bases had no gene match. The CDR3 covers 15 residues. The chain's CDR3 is CASSSLAGRRNEQFF. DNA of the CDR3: TGTGCCAGCAGTTCCCTAGCGGGGCGTCGTAATGAGCAGTTCTTC.

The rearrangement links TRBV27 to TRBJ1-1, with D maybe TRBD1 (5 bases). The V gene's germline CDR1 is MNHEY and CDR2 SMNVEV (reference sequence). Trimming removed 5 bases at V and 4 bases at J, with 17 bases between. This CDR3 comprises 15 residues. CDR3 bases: TGTGCCAGCAGTCCATCGTCATACGGGGGCACTGAAGCTTTCTTT. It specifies CASSPSSYGGTEAFF.

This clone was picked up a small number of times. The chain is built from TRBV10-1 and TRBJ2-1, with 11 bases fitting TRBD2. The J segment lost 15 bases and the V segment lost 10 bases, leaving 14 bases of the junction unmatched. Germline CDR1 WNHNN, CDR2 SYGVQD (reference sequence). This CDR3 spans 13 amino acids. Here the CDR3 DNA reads TGCGCCATTACAATAGCGGGAGGGGGTAAGCGGTTCTTC. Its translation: CAITIAGGGKRFF.

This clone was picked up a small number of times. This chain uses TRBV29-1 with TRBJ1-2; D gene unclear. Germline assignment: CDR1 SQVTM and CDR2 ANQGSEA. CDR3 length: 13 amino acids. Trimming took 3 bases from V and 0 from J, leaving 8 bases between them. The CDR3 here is CSVDGRANYGYTF. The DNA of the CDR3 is TGCAGCGTTGACGGGAGAGCTAACTATGGCTACACCTTC.

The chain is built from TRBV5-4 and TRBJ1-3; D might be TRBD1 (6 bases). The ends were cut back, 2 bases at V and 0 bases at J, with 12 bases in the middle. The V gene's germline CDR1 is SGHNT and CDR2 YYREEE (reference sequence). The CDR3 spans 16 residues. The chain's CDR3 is CASSLDRPVSGNTIYF. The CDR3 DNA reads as TGTGCCAGCAGCTTAGACAGGCCGGTCTCTGGAAACACCATATATTTT. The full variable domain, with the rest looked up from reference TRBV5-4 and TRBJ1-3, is ETGVTQSPTHLIKTRGQQVTLRCSSQSGHNTVSWYQQALGQGPQFIFQYYREEENGRGNFPPRFSGLQFPNYSSELNVNALELDDSALYLCASSLDRPVSGNTIYFGEGSWLTVV.

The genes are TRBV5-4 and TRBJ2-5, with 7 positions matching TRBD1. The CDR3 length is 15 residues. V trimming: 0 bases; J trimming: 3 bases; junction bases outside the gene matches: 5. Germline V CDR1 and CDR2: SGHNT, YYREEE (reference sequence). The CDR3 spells CASSLADRVKETQYF. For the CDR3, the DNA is TGTGCCAGCAGCTTGGCCGACAGGGTAAAAGAGACCCAGTACTTC.